This paragraph reports one T cell receptor beta chain. Per the study methods: The assay estimated nucleated cells by amplifying reference gene primers. Using immunoSEQ multiplex PCR, the repertoire was profiled, and TCRdb retains in-frame clones only, with some absent. V, J and clone size are taken as reported in that table, and D and trimming were inferred from the DNA itself. The top ten clones hold 3.6% of a sample with approximately 250,000 clones, roughly nine tenths of them seen once. This specimen comes from a study of blood T cell repertoires in COVID-19. Study-wide background: Acute-phase and convalescent COVID-19 samples originated in the United States, Italy and Spain. T cells, B-cell-depleted T cells, or PBMCs provided the cDNA or gDNA that served as material.

Germline V gene sequence: CDR1 MNHEY, CDR2 SVGAGI. Trimming took off 4 bases at V and 6 bases at J, with 10 bases between the two ends. The CDR3 totals 12 residues. Sequencing was performed on peripheral blood. The sequence was obtained from a man between 18 and 35 years old with active or convalescent COVID-19. This rearrangement joins TRBV6-5 to TRBJ2-7; D is possibly TRBD1 (5 bases). The DNA for the CDR3 is TGTGCCAGCAGTTTGACAGTAGGCGAGCAGTACTTC. This sequence encodes CASSLTVGEQYF.